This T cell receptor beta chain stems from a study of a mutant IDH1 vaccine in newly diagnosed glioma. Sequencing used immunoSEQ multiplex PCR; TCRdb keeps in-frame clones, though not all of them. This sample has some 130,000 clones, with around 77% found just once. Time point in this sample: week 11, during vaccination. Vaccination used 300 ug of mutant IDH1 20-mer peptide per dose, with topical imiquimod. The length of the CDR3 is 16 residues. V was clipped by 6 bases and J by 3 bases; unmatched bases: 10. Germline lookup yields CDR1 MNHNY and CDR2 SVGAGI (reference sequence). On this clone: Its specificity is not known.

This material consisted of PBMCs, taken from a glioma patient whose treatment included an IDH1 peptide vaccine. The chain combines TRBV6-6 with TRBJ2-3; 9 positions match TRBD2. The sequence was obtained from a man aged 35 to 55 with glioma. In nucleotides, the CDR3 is TGTGCCAGCAGCCTACGGCGGGGGGGCCGGACAGATACGCAGTATTTT. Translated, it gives CASSLRRGGRTDTQYF.